This entry is about one T cell receptor (beta chain). Its antigen is undetermined. These data belong to a study of response to subunit inactivated influenza vaccine. The CDR3 runs to 15 residues. V dropped 5 bases and J dropped 5 bases, with 18 bases sitting between them. The germline CDR1 and CDR2 sequences are MNHEY and SMNVEV (reference sequence). General study points: With each seasonal influenza vaccination, the authors suggested, few new T cells are recruited.

From the RT-PCR reads, TCRdb called clonotypes with MiXCR, one entry per CDR3 protein. Altogether a few hundred thousand distinct CDR3 sequences are present, 20% to 25% being singletons, with the ten largest covering roughly 10%. The gene calls are TRBV27 and TRBJ1-1, with D possibly being TRBD1 (6 bases). The sample consisted of PBMCs from blood, taken about 19 months after vaccination. This clonotype originated in a man between 50 and 70 years old who received an inactivated influenza vaccine. This CDR3 reads CASSLRGWAMTEAFF. For the CDR3, the DNA is TGTGCCAGCAGTCTCAGGGGATGGGCCATGACTGAAGCTTTCTTT.